The T cell receptor beta chain under discussion was sequenced for a study of cytomegalovirus exposure and HLA in healthy donors. Study-level background: The roughly 120 validation repertoires, a later analysis reported, used the same platform as the 650 to 800 repertoires from the first cohort.

TCRdb's copy holds only in-frame clones and misses some; the assay was immunoSEQ multiplex PCR. In the table there are approximately 200,000 clones, 80% to 90% of which are singletons. Points on this clone: Antigen unknown.

Overall study findings and caveats: A list of 150 to 200 TCR beta chains associated with cytomegalovirus was given. First-cohort TCR clusters tended to co-occur in the 90 to 150 validation repertoires, a later analysis found.

This CDR3 has 13 amino acids. V lost 5 bases and J 8 bases, leaving 15 bases between the germline ends. The germline gives CDR1 LNHDA, CDR2 SQIVND (reference sequence). The chain is built from TRBV19 and TRBJ1-1; D gene uncertain. The receptor comes from a woman aged 18-29 years in good health and CMV-seronegative. Input material: PBMCs. CDR3 bases: TGTGCCAGTAGTCCACACCTGTGGGCCGAAGCTTTCTTT. Protein sequence: CASSPHLWAEAFF. The full variable domain, rest sourced from reference TRBV19 and TRBJ1-1, is DGGITQSPKYLFRKEGQNVTLSCEQNLNHDAMYWYRQDPGQGLRLIYYSQIVNDFQKGDIAEGYSVSREKKESFPLTVTSAQKNPTAFYLCASSPHLWAEAFFGQGTRLTVV.